This T cell receptor beta chain was sequenced in a study of cytomegalovirus exposure and HLA in healthy donors (dated by TCRdb to about 2017). For the study in its entirety: A later analysis indicated that the 100 to 150 validation repertoires were generated on the platform also employed for the 670 or so repertoires of the first cohort. To predict cytomegalovirus infection status, the study brought together high-throughput TCR immunosequencing, statistical association of individual TCRs with disease status, and machine learning. In addition to the first cohort of about 650 subjects, a separate validation cohort of over 90 different subjects was used. The study was designed to test whether signatures of past pathogen exposure could be identified by cataloging public T cell receptors.

Reading from cysteine to phenylalanine, the CDR3 counts 15 amino acids. Just the 45-base CDR3 DNA is kept, in frame starting at base 1. V and J lose 6 bases and 1 base, and a span of 16 bases separates them. The germline V gene gives CDR1 as MNHNS and CDR2 as SASEGT. The full study reports these points: Three of the identified cytomegalovirus-associated TCR beta chains were confirmed in vitro to be specific for cytomegalovirus antigens. In the study, approximately 150 TCR beta chains were listed as associated with cytomegalovirus. Of the cluster scores, about 94% were above 0 in a later analysis, which found that TCRs clustered in the first cohort also tended to co-occur in the roughly 130 validation repertoires. Most TCR sequences were seen in very few donors, while some public TCRs were found in many individuals. The classifier was reported to diagnose cytomegalovirus status with high specificity and sensitivity in both the original cohort and the validation cohort. A later analysis had no HLA typing for the validation cohort, so co-occurrence there was scored across all 130 or so repertoires. The authors suggested that the approach could potentially be generalized to other disease states and immunological phenotypes.

Preparation of the library involved the immunoSEQ multiplex PCR assay. The paper's processing steps were these. A statistical classification framework was built to diagnose cytomegalovirus status from the catalog of TCR beta chain sequences. This is the immuneACCESS table as TCRdb keeps it, with only in-frame sequences that have V and J called. A part of the clones is gone; compared with another copy, unresolved V genes explain less than half, and the rest is unexplained. That table is the source of V, J and clone size, and D and trimming were worked out from the DNA. The sample includes about 140,000 clones, with around 85% observed a single time. The ten largest clones take up just under 3% of the sample. A word on this clone: It lacks a known antigen. No qualities accompany the bases; no much larger clone lies one base away.

The donors were included in the validation cohort of over a hundred subjects, a group kept apart from the roughly 610-subject first cohort. The sample taken for sequencing was PBMCs. This clonotype was sampled from a young man in good health and CMV-seronegative. The chain joins TRBV6-1 to TRBJ2-7; possibly the D gene is TRBD2, per 6 matching bases. The bases are TGTGCCAGCAGCGAGGGTAGGCGGGGTTCCTACGAGCAGTACTTC. Its translation reads: CASSEGRRGSYEQYF.